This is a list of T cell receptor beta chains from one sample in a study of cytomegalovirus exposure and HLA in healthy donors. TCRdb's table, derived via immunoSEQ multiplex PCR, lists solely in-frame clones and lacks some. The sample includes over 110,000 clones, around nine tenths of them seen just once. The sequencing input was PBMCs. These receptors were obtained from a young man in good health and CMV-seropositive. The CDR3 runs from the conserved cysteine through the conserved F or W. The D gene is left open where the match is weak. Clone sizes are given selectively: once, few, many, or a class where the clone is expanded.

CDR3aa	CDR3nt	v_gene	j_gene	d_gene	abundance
CASSGLAGGTDTQYF	TGTGCCAGCAGTGGTCTAGCGGGGGGCACAGATACGCAGTATTTT	TRBV6-1	TRBJ2-3	TRBD2	NA
CASRQGTTGELFF	TGTGCCAGCAGACAGGGGACCACCGGGGAGCTGTTTTTT	TRBV6-5	TRBJ2-2	TRBD1	NA
CAISPLLSSYNEQFF	TGTGCCATCAGCCCACTTCTGAGCTCCTACAATGAGCAGTTCTTC	TRBV10-3	TRBJ2-1	NA	NA
CSVEILTYNEQFF	TGCAGCGTCGAGATTCTCACCTACAATGAGCAGTTCTTC	TRBV29-1	TRBJ2-1	NA	NA
CASSLETGDTQYF	TGTGCCAGCAGCTTAGAAACGGGAGATACGCAGTATTTT	TRBV7-6	TRBJ2-3	NA	NA
CASSFPMVNEQFF	TGTGCCAGCAGCTTCCCTATGGTAAATGAGCAGTTCTTC	TRBV7-9	TRBJ2-1	NA	NA
CASSLGGGGLLSEQFF	TGTGCCAGCAGCTTAGGGGGCGGGGGCCTATTAAGCGAGCAGTTCTTC	TRBV7-6	TRBJ2-1	NA	NA
CASSRTGGMTEAFF	TGTGCCAGTAGTAGGACAGGGGGGATGACTGAAGCTTTCTTT	TRBV19	TRBJ1-1	TRBD1	NA
CASSPMGQTYNEQFF	TGTGCCAGCTCACCTATGGGACAGACCTACAATGAGCAGTTCTTC	TRBV18	TRBJ2-1	TRBD1	NA
CASSLGTSGSKQYF	TGTGCCAGCAGCTTAGGGACTAGCGGGAGCAAACAGTACTTC	TRBV11-2	TRBJ2-7	TRBD2	once